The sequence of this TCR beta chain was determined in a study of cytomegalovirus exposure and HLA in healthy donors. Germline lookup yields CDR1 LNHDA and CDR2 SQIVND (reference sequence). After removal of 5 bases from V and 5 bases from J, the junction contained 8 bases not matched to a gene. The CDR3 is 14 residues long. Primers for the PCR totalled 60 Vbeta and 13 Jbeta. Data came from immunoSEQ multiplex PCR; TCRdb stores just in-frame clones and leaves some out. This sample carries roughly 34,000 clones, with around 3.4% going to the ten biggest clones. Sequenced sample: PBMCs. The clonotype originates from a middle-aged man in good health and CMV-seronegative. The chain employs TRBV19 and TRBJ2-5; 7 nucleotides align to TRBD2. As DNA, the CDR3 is TGTGCCAGTAGTGGGCCTAGCGGCCGGGAGACCCAGTACTTC. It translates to CASSGPSGRETQYF. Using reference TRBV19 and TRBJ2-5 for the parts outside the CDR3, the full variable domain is DGGITQSPKYLFRKEGQNVTLSCEQNLNHDAMYWYRQDPGQGLRLIYYSQIVNDFQKGDIAEGYSVSREKKESFPLTVTSAQKNPTAFYLCASSGPSGRETQYFGPGTRLLVL.